This TCR beta chain was sequenced for a study of T cell responses to AZD1222 COVID-19 vaccine. Broader study findings: Nearly half of spike-specific TCRs reportedly go after variant regions that carry no mutations. Of the AZD1222 recipients, only 5 to 7 were seropositive at baseline. Vaccine-associated CD4 TCRs ranged over spike, dominating at 160-218 and 743-854.

Sequencing was performed with immunoSEQ multiplex PCR; in TCRdb, only in-frame clones are kept and a portion is missing. The table includes approximately 130,000 clones, roughly 85% detected once. V lost 2 bases, J lost 2 bases, and 12 bases lay in between. The length of the CDR3 is 15 residues. Germline V gene lookup returns CDR1 SGHDT and CDR2 YYEEEE. Details on this clone: Its cognate antigen is unknown.

The J gene is TRBJ2-3, the V gene TRBV5-6, with D possibly TRBD1 on 7 matching bases. The receptor was derived from an adult who received the MenACWY meningococcal vaccine as a control. The sequencing used peripheral blood, collected 28 days after the second dose of the MenACWY control vaccine. CDR3 bases: TGTGCCAGCAGCTTCCCCAGGGGGGTCACAGATACGCAGTATTTT. This sequence encodes CASSFPRGVTDTQYF.